Below, one T cell receptor (beta chain) is given with its context. These data belong to a study of blood T cell repertoires in COVID-19. Across the whole study: Sites across the United States, Italy and Spain contributed samples from acute and convalescent COVID-19. The analysed material was cDNA or gDNA that came from T cells, B-cell-depleted T cells, or PBMCs.

Sequencing was performed with immunoSEQ multiplex PCR; in TCRdb, only in-frame clones are kept and a portion is missing. The sample yields around 62,000 clones, roughly 85% seen once. The CDR3 runs to 15 residues. J was trimmed by 4 bases and V by 2 bases; bases with no gene match: 5. The germline CDR1 and CDR2 sequences are SGHVS and FQNEAQ. This TCR came from a man between 50 and 59 years old with acute or convalescent COVID-19. Sequenced sample: peripheral blood. This chain links TRBV7-8 with TRBJ2-1; 7 nucleotides match TRBD1. The CDR3 nucleotides are TGTGCCAGCAGCTTACTGACAGGGCGTTACAATGAGCAGTTCTTC. Its translation: CASSLLTGRYNEQFF. The whole variable domain, filled in from reference TRBV7-8 and TRBJ2-1, reads GAGVSQSPRYKVAKRGQDVALRCDPISGHVSLFWYQQALGQGPEFLTYFQNEAQLDKSGLPSDRFFAERPEGSVSTLKIQRTQQEDSAVYLCASSLLTGRYNEQFFGPGTRLTVL.